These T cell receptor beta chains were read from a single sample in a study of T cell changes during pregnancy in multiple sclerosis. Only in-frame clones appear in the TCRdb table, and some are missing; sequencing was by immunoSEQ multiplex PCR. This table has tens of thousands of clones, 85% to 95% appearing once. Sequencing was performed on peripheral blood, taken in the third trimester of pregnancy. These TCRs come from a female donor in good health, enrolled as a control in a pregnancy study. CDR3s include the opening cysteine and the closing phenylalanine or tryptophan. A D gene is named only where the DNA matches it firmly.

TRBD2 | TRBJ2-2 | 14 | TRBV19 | CASSERGGTGELFF | TGTGCCAGTAGTGAGCGGGGGGGGACCGGGGAGCTGTTTTTT
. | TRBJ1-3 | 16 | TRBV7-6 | CASSPGFTGTGNTIYF | TGTGCCAGCAGCCCAGGGTTTACCGGAACTGGAAACACCATATATTTT
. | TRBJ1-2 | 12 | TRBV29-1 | CSVAVSAYGYTF | TGCAGCGTTGCGGTTTCAGCGTATGGCTACACCTTC
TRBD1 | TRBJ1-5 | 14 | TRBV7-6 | CASSPGTGDQPQHF | TGTGCCAGCAGCCCCGGGACAGGGGACCAGCCCCAGCATTTT
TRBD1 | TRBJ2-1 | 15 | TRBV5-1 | CASSLAGTAYNEQFF | TGCGCCAGCAGCTTGGCTGGGACAGCTTACAATGAGCAGTTCTTC
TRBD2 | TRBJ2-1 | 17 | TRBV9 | CASSAGTSGRSYNEQFF | TGTGCCAGCAGCGCCGGGACTAGCGGGAGGTCCTACAATGAGCAGTTCTTC
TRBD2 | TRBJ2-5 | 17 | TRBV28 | CASRGLAGEMVEETQYF | TGTGCCAGCAGGGGACTAGCGGGAGAGATGGTTGAAGAGACCCAGTACTTC
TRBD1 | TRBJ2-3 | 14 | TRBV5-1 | CASSYGTGEDTQYF | TGCGCCAGCAGCTACGGGACAGGGGAAGATACGCAGTATTTT
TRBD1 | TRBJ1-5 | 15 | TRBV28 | CASSLGQGAWQPQHF | TGTGCCAGCAGTTTGGGACAGGGGGCGTGGCAGCCCCAGCATTTT
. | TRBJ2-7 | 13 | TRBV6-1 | CASNEGGGYEQYF | TGTGCCAGCAACGAGGGGGGGGGCTACGAGCAGTACTTC
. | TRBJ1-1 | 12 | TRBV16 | CASTPPGTEAFF | TGTGCCAGCACCCCCCCCGGCACTGAAGCTTTCTTT